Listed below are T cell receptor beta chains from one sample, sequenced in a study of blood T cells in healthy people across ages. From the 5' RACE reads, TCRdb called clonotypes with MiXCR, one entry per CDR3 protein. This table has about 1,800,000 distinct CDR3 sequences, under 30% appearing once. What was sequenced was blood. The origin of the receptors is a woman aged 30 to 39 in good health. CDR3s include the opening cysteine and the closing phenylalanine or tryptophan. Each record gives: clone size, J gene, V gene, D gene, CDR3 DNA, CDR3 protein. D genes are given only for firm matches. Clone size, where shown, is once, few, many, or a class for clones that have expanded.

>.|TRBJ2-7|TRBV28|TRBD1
TGTGCCAGCAGTAGTCCGGGACAGGGGAACGTAGGGGACTACGAGCAGTACTTC
CASSSPGQGNVGDYEQYF
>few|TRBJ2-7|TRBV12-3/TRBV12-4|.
TGTGCCAGCAGTTTCCTAACTAGCAGCTACGAGCAGTACTTC
CASSFLTSSYEQYF
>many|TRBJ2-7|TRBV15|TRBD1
TGTGCCACCAGCAATCCGGGACAGGTTACCTACGAGCAGTACTTC
CATSNPGQVTYEQYF
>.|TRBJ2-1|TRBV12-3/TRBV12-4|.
TGTGCCAGCAGGAGGGGGGGGCCGCTTAGCAATGAGCAGTTCTTC
CASRRGGPLSNEQFF
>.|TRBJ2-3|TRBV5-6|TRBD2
TGTGCCAGCAGCTTGCGGAGCGGGGCCCGGGGTACGCAGTATTTT
CASSLRSGARGTQYF
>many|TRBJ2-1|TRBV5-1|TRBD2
TGCGCCAGCAGCTTGGTAGCGGGAAGCAATGAGCAGTTCTTC
CASSLVAGSNEQFF
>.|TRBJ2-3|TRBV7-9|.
TGTGCCAGCACGGCCTCTCTAGGCCGGGCGACAGATACGCAGTATTTT
CASTASLGRATDTQYF
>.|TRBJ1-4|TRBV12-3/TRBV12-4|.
TGTGCCAGCAGTGTCGTTCCGGAAAAACTGTTTTTT
CASSVVPEKLFF
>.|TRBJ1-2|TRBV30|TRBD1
TGTGCCTGGAGCGACGAGACAGGGGAGCGGGGCTACACCTTC
CAWSDETGERGYTF
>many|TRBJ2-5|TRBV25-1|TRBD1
TGTGCCAGCAGTGGGCAGAGACAGGGCGGCGAGACCCAGTACTTC
CASSGQRQGGETQYF
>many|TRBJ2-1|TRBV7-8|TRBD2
TGTGCCAGCAGCCGCGGGGGTAGCGGGAGTATAAATGAGCAGTTCTTC
CASSRGGSGSINEQFF
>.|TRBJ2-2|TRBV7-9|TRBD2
TGTGCCAGCCATCTCATAGCGGGGGGCCAGACCGGGGAGCTGTTTTTT
CASHLIAGGQTGELFF
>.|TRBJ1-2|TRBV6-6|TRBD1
TGTGCCAGCAGTTACTCCTTGGGACAGTCTGGGGGCTACACCTTC
CASSYSLGQSGGYTF
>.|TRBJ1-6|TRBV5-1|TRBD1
TGCGCCAGCAGCTTTAATCCCAGGGGGCTGAGGAATTCACCCCTCCACTTT
CASSFNPRGLRNSPLHF
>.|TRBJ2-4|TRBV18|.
TGTGCCAGCTCCGCCTTGGGTCACAATGAGCAGTACTTC
CASSALGHNEQYF
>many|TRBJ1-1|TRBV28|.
TGTGCCAGCAAGCAGAACACTGAAGCTTTCTTT
CASKQNTEAFF
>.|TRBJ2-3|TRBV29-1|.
TGCAGCGTTGTCCAGCGGGCGAGCACAGATACGCAGTATTTT
CSVVQRASTDTQYF
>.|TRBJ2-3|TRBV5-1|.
TGCGCCAGCAGCTTAGCTCGACAGCGAAGCACAGATACGCAGTATTTT
CASSLARQRSTDTQYF
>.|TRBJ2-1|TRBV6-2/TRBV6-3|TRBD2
TGTGCCAGCAGTATAGCGGGTCTCCGTGATGAGCAGTTCTTC
CASSIAGLRDEQFF
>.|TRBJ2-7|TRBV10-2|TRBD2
TGCGCCAGCAGTGAGTTTGGTTTGTCTAGCGGGACCGGAAACTACGAGCAGTACTTC
CASSEFGLSSGTGNYEQYF
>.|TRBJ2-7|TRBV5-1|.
TGCGCCAGCAGCTTGTCCCCAGGGAGGGGGAACTACGAGCAGTACTTC
CASSLSPGRGNYEQYF
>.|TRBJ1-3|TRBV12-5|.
TGTGCTAGTGGTTTGGTACTAGGGAACCCCTCTGGAGACACCATATATTTT
CASGLVLGNPSGDTIYF
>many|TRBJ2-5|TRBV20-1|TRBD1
TGCAGTGCTAGACCCGGACAGGGGGCAACGGAGACCCAGTACTTC
CSARPGQGATETQYF
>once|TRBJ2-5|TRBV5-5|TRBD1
TGTGCCAGCAGCTTGGTCACAGGGACAGTAGGAGAGACCCAGTACTTC
CASSLVTGTVGETQYF
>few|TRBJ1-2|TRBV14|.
TGTGCCAGCAGCCAAGATACGAGGAGTCGAGGCTACACCTTC
CASSQDTRSRGYTF
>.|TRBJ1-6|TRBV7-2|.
TGTGCCAGCAGCTATTCGGACAGCCCGAGCTCCTATAATTCACCCCTCCACTTT
CASSYSDSPSSYNSPLHF
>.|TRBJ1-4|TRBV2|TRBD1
TGTGCCAGCACGGGACAGGGGATTGGGGCTAATGAAAAACTGTTTTTT
CASTGQGIGANEKLFF
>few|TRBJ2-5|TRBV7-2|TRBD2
TGTGCCAGCAGCTCAGGGACTAGTGTGGGGACCCAGTACTTC
CASSSGTSVGTQYF
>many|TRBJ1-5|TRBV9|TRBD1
TGTGCCAGCAGCGTTACAGGGGACGGCAATCAGCCCCAGCATTTT
CASSVTGDGNQPQHF
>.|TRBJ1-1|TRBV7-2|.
TGTGCCAGCAGCTTCCGGGAGTACACTGAAGCTTTCTTT
CASSFREYTEAFF
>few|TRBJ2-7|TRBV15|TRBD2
TGTGCCACCAGCAGAGATAGTAGCGGGACCTACGAGCGGTACTTC
CATSRDSSGTYERYF
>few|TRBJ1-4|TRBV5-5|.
TGTGCCAGCAGCTTAGTAGGCGGCGCTGCAACTAATGAAAAACTGTTTTTT
CASSLVGGAATNEKLFF
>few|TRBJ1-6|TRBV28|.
TGTGCCAGCAGTTCCCTTCCCACAGGGCCCGAAGGGAGTTCGCCCCTCCACTTT
CASSSLPTGPEGSSPLHF
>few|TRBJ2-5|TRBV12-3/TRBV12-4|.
TGTGCCAGCAGGACTACACAAGAGACCCAGTACTTC
CASRTTQETQYF
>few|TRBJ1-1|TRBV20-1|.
TGCAGTGCTCAACGACAGCCTTGGGCGGAAGCTTTCTTT
CSAQRQPWAEAFF
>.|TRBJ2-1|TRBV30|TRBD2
TGTGCCTGGAGTCGGGCTAGCGGGATTCATGAGCAGTTCTTC
CAWSRASGIHEQFF
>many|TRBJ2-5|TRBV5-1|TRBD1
TGCGCCAGCAGCGGACGACAGGGTTCGGTCCAAGAGACCCAGTACTTC
CASSGRQGSVQETQYF
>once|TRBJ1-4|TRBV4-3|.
TGCGCCAGCAGCCAGAGGAAAAATGAAAAACTGTTTTTT
CASSQRKNEKLFF
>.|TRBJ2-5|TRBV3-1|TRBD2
TGTGCCAGCAGCCAAGAAGGACTAGCGGGAGGGCCTTGGGAGACCCAGTACTTC
CASSQEGLAGGPWETQYF